The T cell receptor (beta chain) under discussion was sequenced for a study of T cells in Graves' hyperthyroidism and ophthalmopathy (dated by TCRdb to 2018 to 2020). Regarding the complete study: Peripheral blood samples were taken at initial diagnosis, before any treatment was given. To identify distinguishing TCR V-J signatures, a discovery cohort of some 100 patients was used, comprising some 45 with Graves' ophthalmopathy and roughly 60 with stable Graves' hyperthyroidism. Prospective prediction of ophthalmopathy was tested in an independent validation cohort consisting of fewer than 20 hyperthyroidism patients and about 17 patients who later progressed to ophthalmopathy. The 75 to 100 discovery patients were divided at random into training and test sets in a 7:3 ratio. In about 6 Graves' hyperthyroidism patients, the study also compared T-cell repertoires from thyroid tissue with T-cell repertoires from blood. After blood sampling, hyperthyroidism patients were treated with methimazole at a starting dose of 30 mg daily, and ophthalmopathy patients were treated with high-dose intravenous methylprednisolone. TCR Vbeta CDR3 sequencing of approximately 140 peripheral blood samples (approximately 44 ophthalmopathy, under 80 hyperthyroidism and roughly 17 progressor patients) is reported in the paper.

Graves' hyperthyroidism was defined as stable when no progression to ophthalmopathy occurred over 18 months of follow-up. Hyperthyroidism patients were newly diagnosed, with disease duration under 2 months, and aged 18 to 65 years. Patients with uncontrolled infections, other autoimmune diseases, pregnancy or lactation were excluded. Clinical symptoms, serum thyroxine and TRAb, thyroid ultrasound, and orbital computed tomography formed the basis for the diagnoses. Ficoll-Paque density gradient centrifugation was used to isolate PBMCs from about 9.4 ml of fresh peripheral blood. Total RNA was extracted with Trizol reagent, and quality was checked on an Agilent 2100 Bioanalyzer. The TCR beta CDR3 regions were amplified from the RNA transcripts. The first round of RT-PCR for the TCR CDR3 was performed with the HTBI primer set and the Qiagen OneStep RT-PCR kit. Libraries were constructed in a second round of multiplex PCR, after which size selection and purification were carried out. The libraries were sequenced on an Illumina HiSeq2000 using paired-end 100 bp reads. In the source study's methods: SOAPnuke was used to process the raw data, throwing out any read that contained adapters or uncalled bases, had a mean Phred below 15, or lacked an exact constant-primer or identifier match. COPE v1.2.5 was used to merge high-quality paired reads, and clonotypes were defined as unique nucleotide sequences. MiTCR v1.1 was used to align clonotypes to the IMGT TRBV, TRBD and TRBJ reference segments. Only V-J combinations with frequency above 0.0001, covering 99% to 99.2% of repertoires, were analysed. The TCS score was defined as F50 (clonal expansion) divided by E x V (chaos), with BLOSUM62-based TCRdist calculated between CDR3 peptides within each V-J. Welch's t-statistics and random forest reduced roughly 540 V-J features to fewer than 15, which were used in a naive Bayes classifier (R e1071). TCRdb reprocessing: public reads trimmed at Q25 with fastp, clones called with MiXCR, in-frame beta chains kept. Each entry merges the rows of one CDR3 protein and shows their most common DNA and genes. TCRdb, not the authors, supplied the V and J calls. The sample table contains about 320,000 distinct CDR3 sequences; only one count was recorded for approximately 15% of them. Around 33% of the sample comes from the top ten.

Details on this clonotype: The antigen it recognizes is unknown. A clone one base away is much larger, so this may be a read error.

Study-level results and caveats: No statistical method was used to set the sample size in advance, and investigators knew the group allocation. Most expanded thyroid clonotypes (frequency above 0.001) were also found in blood, which suggests that blood repertoires may mirror thyroid immune responses. During validation, the model predicted progression to ophthalmopathy a median of around six months ahead of onset, with approximately 70% sensitivity and 72.22% specificity. Ophthalmopathy was separated from stable hyperthyroidism by a 13 V-J signature model, with about 88% sensitivity and about 81% specificity obtained in cross-validation and 80%/75% obtained in testing.

Based on the germline V gene, the CDR1 and CDR2 sequences are SQVTM and ANQGSEA. Taken from cysteine to phenylalanine, the CDR3 has 14 residues. The kept DNA is CDR3 alone, 42 bases in frame from the first base. This TCR derives from a man aged 25-45 years with Graves' hyperthyroidism. The sequencing sample was made of blood. The chain is encoded by TRBV29-1 joined to TRBJ2-3; the D assignment is uncertain and may be TRBD1 or TRBD2, with 5 bases supporting each. The bases are TGCGGCGTTTTTTTTCCAGGGACCACAGATACGCAGTATTTT. Its coded protein is CGVFFPGTTDTQYF.